The T cell receptor (beta chain) described here comes from a study of human versus mouse CDR3 diversity and MHC coevolution. As for this clone: Its antigen is undetermined.

V dropped 0 bases and J dropped 2 bases, with 11 bases sitting between them. The CDR3 sequence is 15 residues long. Germline values: CDR1 SGHAT, CDR2 FQNNGV. Sequencing was performed with immunoSEQ multiplex PCR; in TCRdb, only in-frame clones are kept and a portion is missing. This table holds 60,000 or so clones, approximately 94% found once. Cells were CD45RO-negative CD62L-positive naive CD4 T cells sorted from PBMCs. Regarding the study as a whole: Six MHC II alleles selected the human T cells.

The sequence derives from a person between 60 and 69 years old in good health. The chain employs TRBV11-2 and TRBJ2-7; D may be TRBD1 (5 bases). The sequenced sample was naive CD4+ T cells from blood. Specified subset: CD45RO-negative CD62L-positive naive CD4 T cells. The CDR3 protein is CASSLDVGATYEQYF. The DNA for the CDR3 is TGTGCCAGCAGCTTAGATGTTGGGGCGACCTACGAGCAGTACTTC.